This note documents a single T cell receptor (beta chain) sequence. PCR involved 60 Vbeta and 13 Jbeta primers. Assay used: immunoSEQ multiplex PCR; TCRdb lists only in-frame clones, some missing. The table includes about 150,000 clones, under 75% detected once. The data derive from a study of cytomegalovirus exposure and HLA in healthy donors. The sequencing input was PBMCs. This TCR was recovered from a woman in her fifties or sixties in good health and CMV-seropositive.

The CDR3 region has the DNA TGCGCCAGCGGGGGACAGGGGAATGAAAAACTGTTTTTT. Translating it yields CASGGQGNEKLFF. The chain combines TRBV5-1 with TRBJ1-4, with 10 bases that match TRBD1. The CDR3 is 13 residues long. With V trimmed by 7 bases and J by 5 bases, 2 bases remained unmatched. The germline V gene has CDR1 SGHRS and CDR2 YFSETQ.